These 8 T cell receptor beta chains were sequenced from one sample in a study of blood T cell repertoires in COVID-19. This table comes from immunoSEQ multiplex PCR, and its TCRdb copy is limited to in-frame clones, with some not included. The profile covers around 60,000 clones, with 80% to 95% appearing a single time and 4.6% taken by the ten largest. Sequencing was carried out using peripheral blood. These receptors were obtained from a man aged 50 or older with active COVID-19.

The chain joins TRBV30 to TRBJ2-5; TRBD2 is a possible D gene (5 bases). V dropped 1 base and J dropped 0 bases, with 6 bases sitting between them. This CDR3 region has 13 residues. Germline CDR1 and CDR2: GTSNPN and SVGIG (reference sequence). The CDR3 coding sequence is TGTGCCTGGAGTGACGGGAACCAAGAGACCCAGTACTTC. Its protein product is CAWSDGNQETQYF.

J is TRBJ2-7 and V is TRBV11-2, with a tentative D call TRBD1 (5 bases). CDR1 SGHAT and CDR2 FQNNGV come from the germline V gene. V was trimmed by 4 bases and J by 0 bases, leaving 13 bases between them. This CDR3 is built from 15 residues. The CDR3 DNA reads TGTGCCAGCAGCTCCAAACAGGCCAGCTCCTACGAGCAGTACTTC. Amino acid sequence: CASSSKQASSYEQYF.

The rearrangement joins TRBV7-8 to TRBJ1-1, with 8 bases that match TRBD1. The CDR3 totals 13 residues. With 8 bases clipped from V and 1 base from J, the junction kept 3 bases outside the gene matches. Germline V gene sequence: CDR1 SGHVS, CDR2 FQNEAQ. The DNA of the CDR3 is TGTGCCAGCTGGACAGGGTCGAACACTGAAGCTTTCTTT. It encodes CASWTGSNTEAFF.

The rearrangement uses TRBV6-2 or TRBV6-3 and TRBJ1-3; 9 nucleotides align to TRBD1. J lost 0 bases, V lost 5 bases, and 5 bases had no gene match. Germline values: CDR1 MNHEY, CDR2 SVGEGT. CDR3 size: 16 residues. The CDR3, as DNA: TGTGCCAGCAGTCCGGACAGGGGATACTCTGGAAACACCATATATTTT. This codes for CASSPDRGYSGNTIYF.

The rearrangement uses TRBV5-4 and TRBJ2-3; D possibly corresponds to TRBD1 (6 bases). CDR1 SGHNT and CDR2 YYREEE come from the germline V gene (reference sequence). V was pared by 0 bases and J by 0 bases, with 14 bases between. The CDR3 loop spans 17 amino acids. CDR3 region: CASSLARRGMSTDTQYF. The CDR3 DNA is TGTGCCAGCAGCTTGGCCCGAAGGGGGATGAGCACAGATACGCAGTATTTT.

This clone appeared a few times. The chain is built from TRBV5-6 and TRBJ2-1, with TRBD1 as a possible D gene (5 bases). The CDR3 sequence is 16 residues long. The germline V gene has CDR1 SGHDT and CDR2 YYEEEE. Between the trimmed V and J ends, which lost 0 bases and 3 bases, there was a span of 13 bases. The CDR3 here is CASSLEGFGNYNEQFF. The DNA for the CDR3 is TGTGCCAGCAGCTTGGAGGGGTTCGGAAACTACAATGAGCAGTTCTTC.

The chain combines TRBV4-1 with TRBJ2-1; D not certain. This CDR3 comprises 18 residues. Trimming removed 1 base from V and 0 bases from J, with 16 bases in between. CDR1 is MGHRA and CDR2 is YSYEKL in the germline V gene. In DNA, the CDR3 is TGCGCCAGCAGCCAAGTTTTCTCGTTGGCAAGCTCCTACAATGAGCAGTTCTTC. Translated, it gives CASSQVFSLASSYNEQFF.

This clone was detected once. The chain employs TRBV3-1 (or the pseudogene TRBV3-2) and TRBJ2-3, with unresolved D. CDR3 length equals 15 residues. Germline V CDR1 and CDR2: LGHDT, YNNKEL (reference sequence). V lost 6 bases and J 0 bases, leaving 13 bases between the germline ends. CDR3 in amino acids: CASREAPGSTDTQYF. The CDR3 bases are TGTGCCAGCAGAGAAGCCCCCGGGAGCACAGATACGCAGTATTTT.